These T cell receptor beta chains were read from a single sample in a study of shared clonotypes between healthy human individuals. Libraries were prepared by immunoSEQ multiplex PCR; TCRdb keeps only in-frame clonotypes and omits some of them. The data contain some 2,000,000 clones, 95% of them singletons. The sequenced sample consisted of naive CD4+ T cells sorted from blood. All receptors derive from a man in his late teens or twenties in good health. CDR3s include the opening cysteine and the closing phenylalanine or tryptophan. Each record gives: V gene, clone size, D gene, J gene, CDR3 DNA, CDR3 protein. D genes are given only for firm matches. A clone size is listed for some rows: how often the clone was seen (once, few, many), or a class if it is expanded.

v_call: TRBV30
clone_size: NA
d_call: NA
j_call: TRBJ1-1
cdr3_nt: TGTGCCTGGAGTCTCAAGGATACTGAAGCTTTCTTT
cdr3_aa: CAWSLKDTEAFF

v_call: TRBV28
clone_size: NA
d_call: NA
j_call: TRBJ2-5
cdr3_nt: TGTGCCAGCAGTCTATCAGGGAACCAAGAGACCCAGTACTTC
cdr3_aa: CASSLSGNQETQYF

v_call: TRBV6-1
clone_size: NA
d_call: NA
j_call: TRBJ1-5
cdr3_nt: TGTGCCAGCAGTGAGATTGAAGGTCAGCCCCAGCATTTT
cdr3_aa: CASSEIEGQPQHF

v_call: TRBV5-1
clone_size: NA
d_call: NA
j_call: TRBJ2-7
cdr3_nt: TGCGCCAGCACATACGACGGGGGTATTTTAGGCGAGCAGTACTTC
cdr3_aa: CASTYDGGILGEQYF

v_call: TRBV2
clone_size: once
d_call: TRBD2
j_call: TRBJ2-5
cdr3_nt: TGTGCCAGCAGTGAAGCGGGGACGGAGGGAGGGAAGACCCAGTACTTC
cdr3_aa: CASSEAGTEGGKTQYF

v_call: TRBV5-1
clone_size: NA
d_call: NA
j_call: TRBJ2-7
cdr3_nt: TGCGCCAGCAGCTTGGTGTCGGGAGTGACCTACGAGCAGTACTTC
cdr3_aa: CASSLVSGVTYEQYF

v_call: TRBV11-3
clone_size: once
d_call: NA
j_call: TRBJ2-2
cdr3_nt: TGTGCCAGCAGCCCCGAGCCTACGAACACCGGGGAGCTGTTTTTT
cdr3_aa: CASSPEPTNTGELFF

v_call: TRBV4-1
clone_size: NA
d_call: NA
j_call: TRBJ1-1
cdr3_nt: TGCGCCAGCAGCCAAGGATTCGCAGACACTGAAGCTTTCTTT
cdr3_aa: CASSQGFADTEAFF

v_call: TRBV5-4
clone_size: NA
d_call: NA
j_call: TRBJ1-2
cdr3_nt: TGTGCCAGCAGCTTGGGTGGGGAGGGCTATGGCTACACCTTC
cdr3_aa: CASSLGGEGYGYTF

v_call: TRBV11-3
clone_size: NA
d_call: TRBD1
j_call: TRBJ1-2
cdr3_nt: TGTGCCAGCAGCTTTTCCGACAGGGGCGGCTACACCTTC
cdr3_aa: CASSFSDRGGYTF

v_call: TRBV27
clone_size: NA
d_call: TRBD1
j_call: TRBJ1-1
cdr3_nt: TGTGCCAGCAGTTCGGACAGGGTGAACACTGAAGCTTTCTTT
cdr3_aa: CASSSDRVNTEAFF

v_call: TRBV28
clone_size: NA
d_call: NA
j_call: TRBJ1-6
cdr3_nt: TGTGCCAGCAGGGGAGAGGGTATAGGGGGTCTCAGCTCCTATAATTCACCCCTCCACTTT
cdr3_aa: CASRGEGIGGLSSYNSPLHF

v_call: TRBV7-8
clone_size: once
d_call: NA
j_call: TRBJ1-1
cdr3_nt: TGTGCCAGCAGAAGAAGCGGGAGGAACACTGAAGCTTTCTTT
cdr3_aa: CASRRSGRNTEAFF

v_call: TRBV30
clone_size: NA
d_call: NA
j_call: TRBJ2-1
cdr3_nt: TGTGCCTGGAGCCATAGCGACAATGAGCAGTTCTTC
cdr3_aa: CAWSHSDNEQFF

v_call: TRBV25-1
clone_size: once
d_call: TRBD1
j_call: TRBJ1-1
cdr3_nt: TGTGCCAGCAGCCTCCATGAGACAGGGATGGCTGAAGCTTTCTTT
cdr3_aa: CASSLHETGMAEAFF

v_call: TRBV6-4
clone_size: once
d_call: TRBD2
j_call: TRBJ2-7
cdr3_nt: TGTGCCAGCAGTGAAATTGGACTAGCCTACGAGCAGTACTTC
cdr3_aa: CASSEIGLAYEQYF

v_call: TRBV10-1
clone_size: NA
d_call: NA
j_call: TRBJ1-1
cdr3_nt: TGCGCCAGCAGTGAGTCGACACCACGTGAAGCTTTCTTT
cdr3_aa: CASSESTPREAFF

v_call: TRBV7-2
clone_size: NA
d_call: TRBD1
j_call: TRBJ1-2
cdr3_nt: TGTGCCAGCAGCTTAGGACAGGGGGCCTATGGCTACACCTTC
cdr3_aa: CASSLGQGAYGYTF

v_call: TRBV30
clone_size: NA
d_call: NA
j_call: TRBJ1-1
cdr3_nt: TGTGCCTGGAATTTGGGATCGAACACTGAAGCTTTCTTT
cdr3_aa: CAWNLGSNTEAFF

v_call: TRBV30
clone_size: NA
d_call: TRBD1
j_call: TRBJ1-5
cdr3_nt: TGTGCCTGGAGTGTAGGGGGCGGTCAGCCCCAGCATTTT
cdr3_aa: CAWSVGGGQPQHF

v_call: TRBV28
clone_size: NA
d_call: NA
j_call: TRBJ2-6
cdr3_nt: TGTGCCAGCACCCTTTCTGGGGCCAACGTCCTGACTTTC
cdr3_aa: CASTLSGANVLTF

v_call: TRBV4-2
clone_size: once
d_call: NA
j_call: TRBJ1-2
cdr3_nt: TGTGCCAGCAGCCCTTATACAGGAACGGACTATGGCTACACCTTC
cdr3_aa: CASSPYTGTDYGYTF

v_call: TRBV10-3
clone_size: NA
d_call: NA
j_call: TRBJ1-2
cdr3_nt: TGTGCCATCAGTGATGGCCGAACCTATGGCTACACCTTC
cdr3_aa: CAISDGRTYGYTF

v_call: TRBV5-1
clone_size: NA
d_call: NA
j_call: TRBJ2-7
cdr3_nt: TGCGCCAGCAGCTTGGTGGCAGGTGGCTACGAGCAGTACTTC
cdr3_aa: CASSLVAGGYEQYF

v_call: TRBV27
clone_size: once
d_call: TRBD1
j_call: TRBJ2-7
cdr3_nt: TGTGCCAGCAGTAATGGCCGGACAGGGGCCTACGAGCAGTACTTC
cdr3_aa: CASSNGRTGAYEQYF

v_call: TRBV6-1
clone_size: NA
d_call: NA
j_call: TRBJ1-2
cdr3_nt: TGTGCCAGCAGTGAAGTGTCGGCGGGGAACTATGGCTACACCTTC
cdr3_aa: CASSEVSAGNYGYTF

v_call: TRBV5-1
clone_size: NA
d_call: TRBD1
j_call: TRBJ1-3
cdr3_nt: TGCGCCAGCAGCTTGGGAGGGGGCAAGACTGGAAACACCATATATTTT
cdr3_aa: CASSLGGGKTGNTIYF

v_call: TRBV6-6
clone_size: NA
d_call: TRBD2
j_call: TRBJ2-7
cdr3_nt: TGTGCCAGCAGTTACCCCGGACTAGCGGGGGACGAGCAGTACTTC
cdr3_aa: CASSYPGLAGDEQYF

v_call: TRBV18
clone_size: NA
d_call: TRBD1
j_call: TRBJ2-3
cdr3_nt: TGTGCCAGCTCACCCCGGACAGGGCAAACAGATACGCAGTATTTT
cdr3_aa: CASSPRTGQTDTQYF

v_call: TRBV7-9
clone_size: NA
d_call: NA
j_call: TRBJ2-3
cdr3_nt: TGTGCCAGCAGCGTCGAGGGGGGGCGCACAGATACGCAGTATTTT
cdr3_aa: CASSVEGGRTDTQYF

v_call: TRBV18
clone_size: NA
d_call: NA
j_call: TRBJ1-1
cdr3_nt: TGTGCCAGCTCACCGATAGGGACGAGCACTGAAGCTTTCTTT
cdr3_aa: CASSPIGTSTEAFF

v_call: TRBV29-1
clone_size: NA
d_call: NA
j_call: TRBJ2-1
cdr3_nt: TGCAGCATGCACTGGGGGCTTTGGGACAATGAGCAGTTCTTC
cdr3_aa: CSMHWGLWDNEQFF

v_call: TRBV7-9
clone_size: NA
d_call: NA
j_call: TRBJ1-3
cdr3_nt: TGTGCCAGCATCCGAGGGGGAAACACCATATATTTT
cdr3_aa: CASIRGGNTIYF

v_call: TRBV5-4
clone_size: NA
d_call: NA
j_call: TRBJ2-7
cdr3_nt: TGTGCCAGCAGCTTTGCCGCAGGGTCCTACGAGCAGTACTTC
cdr3_aa: CASSFAAGSYEQYF

v_call: TRBV10-3
clone_size: few
d_call: NA
j_call: TRBJ2-1
cdr3_nt: TGTGCCATCGCCCCGGAGGGTGGCTACAATGAGCAGTTCTTC
cdr3_aa: CAIAPEGGYNEQFF

v_call: TRBV5-6
clone_size: NA
d_call: NA
j_call: TRBJ2-1
cdr3_nt: TGTGCCAGCAGCTTTTCCTATGAGCAGTTCTTC
cdr3_aa: CASSFSYEQFF

v_call: TRBV7-9
clone_size: once
d_call: TRBD2
j_call: TRBJ2-7
cdr3_nt: TGTGCCAGCGGGACTAACTACGAGCAGTACTTC
cdr3_aa: CASGTNYEQYF

v_call: TRBV5-1
clone_size: NA
d_call: TRBD1
j_call: TRBJ1-6
cdr3_nt: TGCGCCAGCAGCTTGGCCCCCCCTCGACAGGGAAACTCCTATAATTCACCCCTCCACTTT
cdr3_aa: CASSLAPPRQGNSYNSPLHF

v_call: TRBV6-6
clone_size: NA
d_call: NA
j_call: TRBJ1-1
cdr3_nt: TGTGCCAGCAGCCCAGTGGGGAATGAAGCTTTCTTT
cdr3_aa: CASSPVGNEAFF

v_call: TRBV28
clone_size: NA
d_call: NA
j_call: TRBJ2-5
cdr3_nt: TGTGCCAGCAGTGCCCGACAGGTCCAAGAGACCCAGTACTTC
cdr3_aa: CASSARQVQETQYF

v_call: TRBV6-5
clone_size: NA
d_call: NA
j_call: TRBJ2-3
cdr3_nt: TGTGCCAGCAGTTGGAGTAGAGACACAGATACGCAGTATTTT
cdr3_aa: CASSWSRDTDTQYF

v_call: TRBV30
clone_size: NA
d_call: NA
j_call: TRBJ2-2
cdr3_nt: TGTGCCTGGAGTGTGAGGTTTGGGGAGCTGTTTTTT
cdr3_aa: CAWSVRFGELFF

v_call: TRBV14
clone_size: NA
d_call: NA
j_call: TRBJ1-3
cdr3_nt: TGTGCCAGCAGCCAATCGACAGGTCATCCCTCCCTGGGAAACACCATATATTTT
cdr3_aa: CASSQSTGHPSLGNTIYF

v_call: TRBV5-1
clone_size: NA
d_call: TRBD1
j_call: TRBJ1-1
cdr3_nt: TGCGCCAGCAGCACATCCGGGACAGTGAACACTGAAGCTTTCTTT
cdr3_aa: CASSTSGTVNTEAFF

v_call: TRBV5-1
clone_size: NA
d_call: TRBD1
j_call: TRBJ2-3
cdr3_nt: TGCGCCAGCAGCTCGAGCGGACAGGGGAGCACAGATACGCAGTATTTT
cdr3_aa: CASSSSGQGSTDTQYF

v_call: TRBV7-2
clone_size: NA
d_call: NA
j_call: TRBJ1-6
cdr3_nt: TGTGCCAGCAGCTTAGAGGGCAGCTATTCTTCACCCCTCCACTTT
cdr3_aa: CASSLEGSYSSPLHF

v_call: TRBV25-1
clone_size: NA
d_call: TRBD2
j_call: TRBJ2-7
cdr3_nt: TGTGCCAGCAGTAAAGCGGGAGGGCTCTACGAGCAGTACTTC
cdr3_aa: CASSKAGGLYEQYF

v_call: TRBV4-1
clone_size: NA
d_call: NA
j_call: TRBJ1-3
cdr3_nt: TGCGCCAGCAGCCATCACAGGCCATCCAACTCTGGAAACACCATATATTTT
cdr3_aa: CASSHHRPSNSGNTIYF

v_call: TRBV5-1
clone_size: NA
d_call: NA
j_call: TRBJ1-1
cdr3_nt: TGCGCCAGCAGCTTGGAACCCCCGAACACTGAAGCTTTCTTT
cdr3_aa: CASSLEPPNTEAFF